This entry lists 29 T cell receptor beta chains sequenced from one sample in a study of T-cell reconstitution after alpha-beta-depleted transplantation in children. Unique molecular identifiers featured in how the TCRbeta library was prepared. TCRdb reanalysed the PCR reads using MiXCR and keeps one entry per CDR3 protein. The sample consists of roughly 300,000 distinct CDR3 sequences, 10% of them appearing once. Material: PBMCs from the stem cell graft donor, obtained from the stem cell graft. All receptors come from a human donor who donated a stem cell graft to a child with acute lymphoblastic leukemia.

This clonotype has a count of ten or more. V usage is TRBV19 and J usage is TRBJ2-2; 7 bases align to TRBD1. V lost 8 bases and J lost 5; bases outside the gene matches: 5. Germline lookup yields CDR1 LNHDA and CDR2 SQIVND (reference sequence). There are 13 residues in the CDR3. CDR3 amino acids: CASAKQGTGELFF. The DNA of the CDR3 is TGTGCCAGTGCCAAACAGGGGACCGGGGAGCTGTTTTTT.

This clonotype was seen only a few times. The CDR3 DNA sequence: TGTGCCAGCAGCCCCGGGGAAGGGCACGGGGCCAACGTCCTGACTTTC. It encodes CASSPGEGHGANVLTF. The chain has TRBV6-1 and TRBJ2-6; D might be TRBD2 (5 bases). The CDR3 contains 16 residues. V was cut by 6 bases and J by 4 bases, with 16 bases left in between. Germline CDR1 MNHNS, CDR2 SASEGT.

This chain joins TRBV12-3 or TRBV12-4 and TRBJ2-4, with TRBD1 identical over 7 bases. After removal of 5 bases from V and 8 bases from J, the junction contained 6 bases not matched to a gene. This CDR3 contains 13 residues. The CDR3 DNA reads TGTGCCAGCAGTCAAACAGGGGTAGACATTCAGTACTTC. This encodes CASSQTGVDIQYF.

This clonotype was detected ten times or more. The V gene is TRBV5-5, the J gene TRBJ2-1; 9 nucleotides agree with TRBD2. Unmatched junction bases numbered 7, after V lost 2 bases and J lost 1 base. The CDR3 length is 17 residues. CDR1 and CDR2 from the germline V gene are SGHKS and YYEKEE (reference sequence). The chain's CDR3 is CASSFAVSGSSYNEQFF. DNA for the CDR3: TGTGCCAGCAGCTTCGCAGTTAGCGGGAGTTCCTACAATGAGCAGTTCTTC.

This chain links TRBV7-2 with TRBJ2-7; 8 positions match TRBD2. The length of the CDR3 is 16 residues. With V trimmed by 2 bases and J by 6 bases, 12 bases remained unmatched. Germline-derived CDR1 and CDR2 are SGHTA and FQGNSA. The CDR3 DNA is TGTGCCAGCAGCTTAAGGTCGGGAGGGCCTCTATCCGAGCAGTACTTC. It codes for CASSLRSGGPLSEQYF.

V gene TRBV3-1 combines with J gene TRBJ2-3; 7 bases agree with TRBD2. The CDR3 length is 15 residues. Germline CDR1 and CDR2: LGHDT and YNNKEL (reference sequence). V lost 4 bases to trimming and J lost 5 bases; unmatched junction nucleotides: 9. The CDR3 nucleotides read TGTGCCAGCAGCCCTCTGGGAGGGCCGAGAGATACGCAGTATTTT. Its translation: CASSPLGGPRDTQYF.

In this sample, this clonotype turned up a few times. The chain couples TRBV20-1 to TRBJ1-2, with D perhaps TRBD1 (6 bases). Germline V gene sequence: CDR1 DFQATT, CDR2 SNEGSKA (reference sequence). The CDR3 is 13 amino acids. The V end was cut by 5 bases, the J end by 8 bases, with 18 bases between. The CDR3: CSAVDTGPFGYTF. CDR3 coding DNA: TGCAGTGCTGTGGACACAGGGCCGTTCGGCTACACCTTC.

The chain is built from TRBV5-1 and TRBJ2-7; TRBD2 is a possible D gene (6 bases). Per the germline V gene, CDR1 is SGHRS and CDR2 is YFSETQ. Trimming stripped 4 bases from V and 0 bases from J, with 20 bases between. The CDR3 is 17 amino acids. The CDR3 here is CASSIGASVRDSYEQYF. The DNA for the CDR3 is TGCGCCAGCAGCATTGGGGCTAGCGTCCGGGACTCCTACGAGCAGTACTTC.

This clonotype came up many times. J is TRBJ2-7 and V is TRBV3-1; no firm D call. V was shortened by 1 base and J by 2 bases, with 6 bases between the two germline ends. Germline CDR1 is LGHDT and CDR2 is YNNKEL (reference sequence). This CDR3 spans 13 amino acids. The CDR3 coding sequence is TGTGCCAGCAGCCAAGTGCTAACCTACGAGCAGTACTTC. This translates into CASSQVLTYEQYF.

This clonotype came up a few times. The CDR3 region has the DNA TGCGCCAGCAGCCAAGGAGCGGGAGGGCCTCCCAATGAGCAGTTCTTC. As protein: CASSQGAGGPPNEQFF. The chain couples TRBV4-3 to TRBJ2-1; the match to TRBD2 covers 10 bases. The CDR3 has 16 amino acids. Trimming cost V 1 base and J 6 bases; bases outside gene matches: 6. Germline assignment: CDR1 LGHNA and CDR2 YSLEER.

This clonotype was counted between two and nine times. This sequence joins TRBV18 and TRBJ2-5; D possibly matches TRBD1 or TRBD2 (5 bases each). This CDR3 has 14 residues. CDR1 KGHSH and CDR2 LQKENI come from the germline V gene. Trimming took 3 bases from V and 5 from J, leaving 13 bases between them. CDR3 in DNA: TGTGCCAGCTCACCGAACCGGGGCCGGGAGACCCAGTACTTC. Protein: CASSPNRGRETQYF.

This clonotype appeared a few times. This chain joins TRBV2 and TRBJ2-1; the D gene could be TRBD1 or TRBD2 (5 bases each). The germline V gene has CDR1 SNHLY and CDR2 FYNNEI. The CDR3 is 12 residues long. Trimming cost V 7 bases and J 6 bases, with 10 bases left between them. The CDR3 sequence: CASTRDANEQFF. The CDR3 DNA follows: TGTGCCAGCACCCGGGACGCCAATGAGCAGTTCTTC.

The chain has TRBV27 and TRBJ2-7; possible D gene TRBD1, 6 bases. Germline lookup yields CDR1 MNHEY and CDR2 SMNVEV (reference sequence). The CDR3 loop spans 15 amino acids. V shed 5 bases and J shed 4 bases, with 18 bases lying between them. The CDR3 here is CASSTLWGHKYEQYF. The DNA of the CDR3 is TGTGCCAGCAGTACCTTATGGGGACATAAATACGAGCAGTACTTC.

This clonotype was recorded many times. The gene calls are TRBV7-2 and TRBJ2-5; TRBD1 matches 12 bases. The CDR3 sequence is 15 residues long. The germline V gene has CDR1 SGHTA and CDR2 FQGNSA. J gave up 5 bases and V 6 bases, and 7 bases lay outside the gene matches. The CDR3 loop reads CASRRPGTGGETQYF. CDR3 coding DNA: TGTGCCAGCAGGAGACCCGGGACAGGGGGCGAGACCCAGTACTTC.

The chain employs TRBV4-2 and TRBJ2-3; the D is unclear. V was pared by 4 bases and J by 4 bases, with 18 bases between. CDR3 length: 16 residues. Germline values: CDR1 LGHNA, CDR2 YNFKEQ. The CDR3 reads CASSPRQDTLPDTQYF. The CDR3 bases are TGTGCCAGCAGCCCACGCCAAGATACCCTCCCAGATACGCAGTATTTT.

The chain links TRBV7-8 to TRBJ2-3; possibly TRBD2 for D (5 bases). Trimming shortened V by 4 bases and J by 0 bases, and 11 bases separated the two germline ends. The germline V gene has CDR1 SGHVS and CDR2 FQNEAQ. The CDR3 totals 15 residues. The CDR3 nucleotides are TGTGCCAGCAGCTCGAAGCGGATTAGCACAGATACGCAGTATTTT. This codes for CASSSKRISTDTQYF.

The sample holds a few counts of this clonotype. The chain carries TRBV4-1 and TRBJ2-7; the match to TRBD2 covers 8 bases. Germline V gene data show CDR1 as MGHRA and CDR2 as YSYEKL. This CDR3 comprises 16 residues. Losses at the gene ends were 0 bases for V and 9 bases for J; bases not matched to a gene: 13. The DNA of the CDR3 is TGCGCCAGCAGCCAAGAGGTTGTCGGGAGGGCCTCGGTGCAGTACTTC. Protein sequence: CASSQEVVGRASVQYF.

This clonotype has a handful of counts. The chain couples TRBV7-2 to TRBJ2-7; 8 nucleotides match TRBD1. This CDR3 comprises 13 residues. Germline trimming cut 3 bases from V and 6 bases from J; bases unmatched to any gene: 4. The germline V gene encodes CDR1 SGHTA and CDR2 FQGNSA. DNA of the CDR3: TGTGCCAGCAGCTTGGTGGGGACAGGCGAGCAGTACTTC. Translated, it gives CASSLVGTGEQYF.

Many counts were recorded for this clonotype. This sequence joins TRBV9 and TRBJ2-1, with 10 bases lining up with TRBD2. CDR1 is SGDLS, CDR2 YYNGEE, per germline. V lost 4 bases, J lost 6 bases, and 13 bases stayed unmatched. There are 17 residues in the CDR3. CDR3 DNA sequence: TGTGCCAGCAGCCAAGGGTCAAGGACTAGCGGACTCAATGAGCAGTTCTTC. Translated: CASSQGSRTSGLNEQFF.

The genes are TRBV5-1 and TRBJ2-7, with a possible D match to TRBD1 (5 bases). The V end lost 4 bases, the J end lost 2 bases, and 16 bases lay between the germline ends. The CDR3 loop spans 15 amino acids. CDR1 is SGHRS and CDR2 is YFSETQ in the germline V gene. CDR3 sequence reads: CASSEDTGGPYEQYF. The CDR3, as DNA: TGCGCCAGCAGCGAGGACACAGGTGGGCCCTACGAGCAGTACTTC.

This clonotype was counted between two and nine times. This chain uses TRBV11-2 with TRBJ2-1; 8 bases are a match to TRBD2. The CDR3 contains 17 residues. The V segment lost 5 bases and the J segment 5 bases; nucleotides outside the gene matches: 14. Germline CDR1 SGHAT, CDR2 FQNNGV. In nucleotides, the CDR3 is TGTGCCAGCAGCCCGAGGTGGGGACGGGAGGGGGACAATGAGCAGTTCTTC. It yields the protein CASSPRWGREGDNEQFF.

This clonotype was seen a few times. J is TRBJ2-4 and V is TRBV10-3; D may be TRBD2 (6 bases). V shed 4 bases and J shed 1 base, with 14 bases lying between them. Germline CDR1 is ENHRY and CDR2 is SYGVKD. The CDR3 is made up of 16 amino acids. The CDR3 sequence: CAISAVWGEAKNIQYF. DNA for the CDR3: TGTGCCATCAGTGCCGTCTGGGGGGAGGCCAAAAACATTCAGTACTTC.

This clonotype was seen more than once but under ten times. The genes are TRBV20-1 and TRBJ2-1; 10 nucleotides match TRBD2. The CDR3 is made up of 17 amino acids. V trimming: 5 bases; J trimming: 3 bases; junction bases outside the gene matches: 13. CDR1 DFQATT and CDR2 SNEGSKA come from the germline V gene (reference sequence). The CDR3 is CSAVGASGSPVYNEQFF. The DNA for the CDR3 is TGCAGTGCTGTCGGGGCTAGCGGGAGCCCCGTCTACAATGAGCAGTTCTTC.

This clonotype appeared many times. The rearrangement joins TRBV20-1 to TRBJ2-7; 14 bases fit TRBD2. There are 17 residues in the CDR3. Germline V lookup: CDR1 DFQATT, CDR2 SNEGSKA (reference sequence). V shed 2 bases, J shed 4 bases, and the junction held 10 bases outside the gene matches. The CDR3 region has the DNA TGCAGTGCTAGACCCATGCCGACTAGCGGGAGGGATTACGAGCAGTACTTC. Translating gives CSARPMPTSGRDYEQYF.

The chain links TRBV6-1 to TRBJ2-5, with 12 bases aligning to TRBD1. Germline CDR1 MNHNS, CDR2 SASEGT. The J segment lost 5 bases and the V segment lost 5 bases, leaving 9 bases of the junction unmatched. This CDR3 is 16 amino acids long. CDR3 region: CASSHSRDRGLETQYF. Written as DNA, the CDR3 is TGTGCCAGCAGTCATTCCCGGGACAGGGGGCTGGAGACCCAGTACTTC.

This clonotype has just a few counts. J is TRBJ2-1 and V is TRBV12-3 or TRBV12-4, with D perhaps matching TRBD1 or TRBD2 (5 bases each). This CDR3 contains 15 residues. V lost 7 bases, J lost 1 base, and 14 bases lay in between. CDR3 residues: CASIPGQGSYNEQFF. CDR3 in DNA: TGTGCCAGCATCCCGGGGCAAGGTTCCTACAATGAGCAGTTCTTC.

The chain combines TRBV12-3 or TRBV12-4 with TRBJ2-5; 14 bases map to TRBD2. The CDR3 extends over 16 amino acids. The V segment lost 5 bases and the J segment 4 bases; nucleotides outside the gene matches: 6. The chain's CDR3 is CASSQEGLAGAETQYF. The CDR3 region has the DNA TGTGCCAGCAGTCAGGAGGGACTAGCGGGAGCAGAGACCCAGTACTTC.

The chain couples TRBV15 to TRBJ2-3; 9 nucleotides line up with TRBD2. This CDR3 has 18 residues. Germline V CDR1 and CDR2: LNHNV, YYDKDF (reference sequence). The V gene end was trimmed by 0 bases and the J gene end by 0 bases; junction bases not matched to a gene: 7. CDR3 coding DNA: TGTGCCACCAGCAGAGATCCGGCTAGCGGGGCTAGCACAGATACGCAGTATTTT. This gives the protein CATSRDPASGASTDTQYF.

This clonotype was seen ten or more times. This chain connects TRBV3-1 to TRBJ1-1, with unresolved D. With 3 bases removed from V and 1 base from J, the gap between germline ends came to 12 bases. This CDR3 is built from 15 residues. Looked up from germline, CDR1 is LGHDT and CDR2 is YNNKEL (reference sequence). The CDR3 loop reads CASSQPRVSNTEAFF. Here the CDR3 DNA reads TGTGCCAGCAGCCAGCCCCGGGTGTCGAACACTGAAGCTTTCTTT.